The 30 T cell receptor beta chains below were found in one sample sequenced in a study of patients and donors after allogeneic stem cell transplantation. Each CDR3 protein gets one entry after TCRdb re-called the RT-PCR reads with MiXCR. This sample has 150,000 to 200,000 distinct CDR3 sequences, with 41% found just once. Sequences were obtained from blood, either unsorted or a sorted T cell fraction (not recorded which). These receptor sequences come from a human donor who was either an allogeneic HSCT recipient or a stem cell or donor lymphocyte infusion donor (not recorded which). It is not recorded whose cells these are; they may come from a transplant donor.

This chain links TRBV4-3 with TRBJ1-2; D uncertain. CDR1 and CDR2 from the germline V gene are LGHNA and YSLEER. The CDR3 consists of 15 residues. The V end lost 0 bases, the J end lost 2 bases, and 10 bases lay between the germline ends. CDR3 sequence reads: CASSQDSSENYGYTF. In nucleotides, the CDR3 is TGCGCCAGCAGCCAAGATTCGTCAGAAAACTATGGCTACACCTTC.

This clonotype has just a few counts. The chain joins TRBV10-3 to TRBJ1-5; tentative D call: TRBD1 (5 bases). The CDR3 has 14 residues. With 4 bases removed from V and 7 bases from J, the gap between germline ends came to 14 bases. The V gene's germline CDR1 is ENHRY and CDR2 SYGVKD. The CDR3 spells CAISGAGISQPQHF. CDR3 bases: TGTGCCATCAGTGGGGCAGGGATTAGCCAGCCCCAGCATTTT.

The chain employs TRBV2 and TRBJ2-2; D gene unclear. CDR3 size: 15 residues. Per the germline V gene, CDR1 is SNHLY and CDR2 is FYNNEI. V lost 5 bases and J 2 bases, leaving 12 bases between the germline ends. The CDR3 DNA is TGTGCCAGCAGTCCTGCCGGACCCAACACCGGGGAGCTGTTTTTT. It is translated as CASSPAGPNTGELFF.

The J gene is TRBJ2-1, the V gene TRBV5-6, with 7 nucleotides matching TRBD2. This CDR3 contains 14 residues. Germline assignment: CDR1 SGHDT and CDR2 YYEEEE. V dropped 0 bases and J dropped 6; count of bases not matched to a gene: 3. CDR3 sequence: CASSLGRGSNEQFF. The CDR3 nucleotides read TGTGCCAGCAGCTTGGGGCGCGGGAGCAATGAGCAGTTCTTC. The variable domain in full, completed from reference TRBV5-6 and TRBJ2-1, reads DAGVTQSPTHLIKTRGQQVTLRCSPKSGHDTVSWYQQALGQGPQFIFQYYEEEERQRGNFPDRFSGHQFPNYSSELNVNALLLGDSALYLCASSLGRGSNEQFFGPGTRLTVL.

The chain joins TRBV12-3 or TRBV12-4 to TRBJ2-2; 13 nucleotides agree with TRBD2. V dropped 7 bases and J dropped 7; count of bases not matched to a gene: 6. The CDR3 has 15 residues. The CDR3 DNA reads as TGTGCCAGCACCACCGGGACTAGCGGGAACGGGGAGCTGTTTTTT. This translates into CASTTGTSGNGELFF.

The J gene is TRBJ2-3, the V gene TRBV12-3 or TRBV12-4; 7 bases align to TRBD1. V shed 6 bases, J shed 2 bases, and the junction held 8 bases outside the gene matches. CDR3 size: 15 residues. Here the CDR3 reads CASRGNRGSTDTQYF. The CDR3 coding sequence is TGTGCCAGCAGGGGAAACAGGGGCTCCACAGATACGCAGTATTTT.

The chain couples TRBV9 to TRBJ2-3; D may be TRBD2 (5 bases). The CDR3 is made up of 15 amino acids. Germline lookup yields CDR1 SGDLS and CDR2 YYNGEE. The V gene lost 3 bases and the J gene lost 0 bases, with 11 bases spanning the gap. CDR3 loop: CASSGPRDSTDTQYF. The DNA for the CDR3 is TGTGCCAGCAGCGGCCCACGGGATAGCACAGATACGCAGTATTTT.

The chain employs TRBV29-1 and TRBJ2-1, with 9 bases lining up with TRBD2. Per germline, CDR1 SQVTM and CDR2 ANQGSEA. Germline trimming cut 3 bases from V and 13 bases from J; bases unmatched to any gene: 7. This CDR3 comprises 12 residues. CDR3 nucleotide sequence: TGCAGCGTTGACGGACTAGCGCAAGGCCAGTTCTTC. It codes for CSVDGLAQGQFF.

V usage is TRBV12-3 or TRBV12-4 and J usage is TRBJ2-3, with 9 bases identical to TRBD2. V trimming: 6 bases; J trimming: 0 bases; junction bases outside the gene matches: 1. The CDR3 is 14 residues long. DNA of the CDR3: TGTGCCAGCAGAAGCGGGAGGAGCACAGATACGCAGTATTTT. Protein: CASRSGRSTDTQYF.

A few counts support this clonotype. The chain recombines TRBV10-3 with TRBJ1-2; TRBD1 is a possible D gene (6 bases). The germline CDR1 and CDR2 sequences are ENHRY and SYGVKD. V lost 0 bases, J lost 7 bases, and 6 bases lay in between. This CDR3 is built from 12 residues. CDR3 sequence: CAISESRGGYTF. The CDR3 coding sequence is TGTGCCATCAGTGAGTCCAGGGGTGGCTACACCTTC.

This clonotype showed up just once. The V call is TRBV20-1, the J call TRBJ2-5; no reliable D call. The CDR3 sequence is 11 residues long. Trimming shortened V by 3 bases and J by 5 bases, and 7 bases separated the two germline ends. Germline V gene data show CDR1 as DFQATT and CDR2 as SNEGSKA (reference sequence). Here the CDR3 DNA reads TGCAGTGCTAGGCTGGGGGAGACCCAGTACTTC. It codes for CSARLGETQYF.

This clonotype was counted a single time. The CDR3 loop reads CASSLSFRGTGFPGTEAFF. The CDR3 coding sequence is TGTGCCAGCAGCTTGTCGTTCCGCGGGACAGGATTTCCGGGGACTGAAGCTTTCTTT. The J gene is TRBJ1-1, the V gene TRBV5-5, with 8 bases that match TRBD1. The CDR3 is 19 residues long. Germline assignment: CDR1 SGHKS and CDR2 YYEKEE (reference sequence). V trimming: 1 base; J trimming: 5 bases; junction bases outside the gene matches: 19.

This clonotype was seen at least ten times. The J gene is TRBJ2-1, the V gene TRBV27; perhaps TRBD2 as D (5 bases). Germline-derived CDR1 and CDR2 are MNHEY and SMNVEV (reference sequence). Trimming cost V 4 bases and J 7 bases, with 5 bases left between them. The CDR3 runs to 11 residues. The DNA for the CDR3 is TGTGCCAGCAGTTCGGGGAATGAGCAGTTCTTC. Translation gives CASSSGNEQFF.

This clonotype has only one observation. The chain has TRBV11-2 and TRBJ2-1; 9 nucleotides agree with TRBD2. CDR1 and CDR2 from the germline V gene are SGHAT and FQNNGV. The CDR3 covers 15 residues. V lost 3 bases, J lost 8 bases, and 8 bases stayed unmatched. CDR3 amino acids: CASSFTSSGSDEQFF. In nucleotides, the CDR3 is TGTGCCAGCAGCTTCACGAGTAGCGGGAGCGATGAGCAGTTCTTC.

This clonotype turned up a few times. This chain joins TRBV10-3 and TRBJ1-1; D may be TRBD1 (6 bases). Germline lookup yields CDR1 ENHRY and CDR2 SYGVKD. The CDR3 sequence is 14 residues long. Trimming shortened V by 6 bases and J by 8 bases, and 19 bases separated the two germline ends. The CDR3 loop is CAISGLAGAGEAFF. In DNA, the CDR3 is TGTGCCATCAGCGGGCTGGCAGGGGCAGGGGAAGCTTTCTTT.

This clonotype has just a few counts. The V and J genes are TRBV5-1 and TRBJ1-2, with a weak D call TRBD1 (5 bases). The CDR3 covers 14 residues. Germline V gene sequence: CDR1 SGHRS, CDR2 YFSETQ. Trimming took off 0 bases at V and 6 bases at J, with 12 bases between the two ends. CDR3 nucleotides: TGCGCCAGCAGCTTGGCCGGGGGGTCCAATGGCTACACCTTC. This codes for CASSLAGGSNGYTF.

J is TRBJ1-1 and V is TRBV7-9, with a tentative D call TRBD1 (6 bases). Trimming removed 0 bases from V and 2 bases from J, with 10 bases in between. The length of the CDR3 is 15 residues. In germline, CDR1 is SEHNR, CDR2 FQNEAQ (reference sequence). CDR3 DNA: TGTGCCAGCAGCTTAGCGGACAGCCCTAACACTGAAGCTTTCTTT. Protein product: CASSLADSPNTEAFF.

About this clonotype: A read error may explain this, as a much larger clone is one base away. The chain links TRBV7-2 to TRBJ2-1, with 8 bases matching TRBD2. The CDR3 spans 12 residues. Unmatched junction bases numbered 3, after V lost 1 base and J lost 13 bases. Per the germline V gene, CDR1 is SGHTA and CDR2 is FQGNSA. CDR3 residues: CTSSLEAGGQFF. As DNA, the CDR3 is TGTACCAGCAGCTTAGAGGCGGGAGGTCAGTTCTTC.

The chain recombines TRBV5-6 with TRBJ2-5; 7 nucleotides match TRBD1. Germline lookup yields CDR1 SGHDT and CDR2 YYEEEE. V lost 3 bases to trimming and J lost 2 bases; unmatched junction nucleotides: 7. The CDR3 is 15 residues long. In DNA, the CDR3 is TGTGCCAGCAGCTCACCCCGGACAGGTCAAGAGACCCAGTACTTC. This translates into CASSSPRTGQETQYF.

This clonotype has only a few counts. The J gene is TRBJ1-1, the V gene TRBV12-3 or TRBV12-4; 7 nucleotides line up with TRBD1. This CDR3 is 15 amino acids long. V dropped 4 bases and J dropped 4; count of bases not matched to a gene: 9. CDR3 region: CASSSDRVGGTEAFF. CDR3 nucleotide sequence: TGTGCCAGCAGTTCCGACAGGGTAGGAGGCACTGAAGCTTTCTTT.

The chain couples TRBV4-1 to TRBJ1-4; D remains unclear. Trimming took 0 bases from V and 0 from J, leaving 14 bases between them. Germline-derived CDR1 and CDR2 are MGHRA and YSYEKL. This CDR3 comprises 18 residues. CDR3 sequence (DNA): TGCGCCAGCAGCCAAGATAGGAGCAGATTCACAACTAATGAAAAACTGTTTTTT. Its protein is CASSQDRSRFTTNEKLFF.

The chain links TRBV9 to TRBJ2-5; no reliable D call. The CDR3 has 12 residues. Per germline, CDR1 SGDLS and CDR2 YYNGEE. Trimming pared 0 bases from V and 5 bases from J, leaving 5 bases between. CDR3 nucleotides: TGTGCCAGCAGCGTAGACATGGAGACCCAGTACTTC. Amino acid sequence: CASSVDMETQYF. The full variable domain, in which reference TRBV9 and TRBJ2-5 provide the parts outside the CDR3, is DSGVTQTPKHLITATGQRVTLRCSPRSGDLSVYWYQQSLDQGLQFLIQYYNGEERAKGNILERFSAQQFPDLHSELNLSSLELGDSALYFCASSVDMETQYFGPGTRLLVL.

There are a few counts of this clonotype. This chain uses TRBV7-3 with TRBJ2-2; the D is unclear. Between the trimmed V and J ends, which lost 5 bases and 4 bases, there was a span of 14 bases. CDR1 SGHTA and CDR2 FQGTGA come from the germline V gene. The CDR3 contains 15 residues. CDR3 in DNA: TGTGCCAGCAGCGGGTTGGGCCCCAGCACCGGGGAGCTGTTTTTT. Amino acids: CASSGLGPSTGELFF.

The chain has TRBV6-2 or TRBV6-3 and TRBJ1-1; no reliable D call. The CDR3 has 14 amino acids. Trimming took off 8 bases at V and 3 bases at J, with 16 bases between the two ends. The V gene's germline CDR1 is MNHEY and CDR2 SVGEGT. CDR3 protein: CASWTPGLYTEAFF. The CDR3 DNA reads TGTGCCAGCTGGACTCCGGGATTGTACACTGAAGCTTTCTTT.

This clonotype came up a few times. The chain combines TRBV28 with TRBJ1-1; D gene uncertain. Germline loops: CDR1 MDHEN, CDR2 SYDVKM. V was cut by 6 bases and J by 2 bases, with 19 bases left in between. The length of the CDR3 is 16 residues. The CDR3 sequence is CASSLIPSSGNTEAFF. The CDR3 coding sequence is TGTGCCAGCAGCCTGATTCCCTCATCCGGTAACACTGAAGCTTTCTTT.

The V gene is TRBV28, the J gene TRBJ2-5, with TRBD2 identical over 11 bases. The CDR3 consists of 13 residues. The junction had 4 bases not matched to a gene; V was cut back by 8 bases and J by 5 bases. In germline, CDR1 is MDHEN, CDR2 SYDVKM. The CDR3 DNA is TGTGCCAGCGGGTCTAGCGGGAGGGAGACCCAGTACTTC. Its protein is CASGSSGRETQYF. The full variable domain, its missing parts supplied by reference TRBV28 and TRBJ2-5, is DVKVTQSSRYLVKRTGEKVFLECVQDMDHENMFWYRQDPGLGLRLIYFSYDVKMKEKGDIPEGYSVSREKKERFSLILESASTNQTSMYLCASGSSGRETQYFGPGTRLLVL.

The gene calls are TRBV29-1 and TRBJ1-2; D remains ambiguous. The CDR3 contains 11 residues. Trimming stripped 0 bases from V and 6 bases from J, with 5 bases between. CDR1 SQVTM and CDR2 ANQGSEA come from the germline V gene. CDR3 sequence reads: CSVEDRDGYTF. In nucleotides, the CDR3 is TGCAGCGTTGAAGATCGGGATGGCTACACCTTC.

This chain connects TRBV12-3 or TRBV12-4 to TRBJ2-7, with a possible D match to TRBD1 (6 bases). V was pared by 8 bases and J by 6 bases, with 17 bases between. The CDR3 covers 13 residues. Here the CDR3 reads CASQFWQGTEQYF. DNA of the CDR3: TGTGCCAGCCAATTTTGGCAGGGGACCGAGCAGTACTTC.

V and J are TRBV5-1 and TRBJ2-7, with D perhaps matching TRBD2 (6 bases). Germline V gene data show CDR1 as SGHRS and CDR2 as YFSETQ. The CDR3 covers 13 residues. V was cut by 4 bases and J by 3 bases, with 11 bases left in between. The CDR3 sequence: CASSRGDGYEQYF. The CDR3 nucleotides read TGCGCCAGCAGCCGCGGGGACGGCTACGAGCAGTACTTC.

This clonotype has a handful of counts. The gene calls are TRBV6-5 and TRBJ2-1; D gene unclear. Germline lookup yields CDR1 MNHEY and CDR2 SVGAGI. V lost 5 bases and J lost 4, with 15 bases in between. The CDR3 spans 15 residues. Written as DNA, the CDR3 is TGTGCCAGCAGTCCTCTAAGGCCCGGGTACAATGAGCAGTTCTTC. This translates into CASSPLRPGYNEQFF.